The next 32 T cell receptor beta chains were all read from a single sample in a study of coeliac disease. Some clones are missing from TCRdb's copy, which holds only in-frame ones; the method was immunoSEQ multiplex PCR. This sample has approximately 1,100 clones, with 58% found just once. What was sequenced was intraepithelial lymphocytes from the gut. The receptors were gathered from a man aged 70 or older without celiac disease.

The chain has TRBV2 and TRBJ2-1; TRBD1 matches 9 bases. In germline, CDR1 is SNHLY, CDR2 FYNNEI. V was clipped by 4 bases and J by 7 bases; unmatched bases: 8. The CDR3 totals 15 residues. DNA for the CDR3: TGTGCCAGCAGTGCGGACAGGGGCCATAGGAATGAGCAGTTCTTC. Its protein is CASSADRGHRNEQFF.

The chain links TRBV13 to TRBJ1-2, with 9 bases fitting TRBD1. Unmatched junction bases numbered 11, after V lost 7 bases and J lost 8 bases. The CDR3 is made up of 14 amino acids. The germline V gene has CDR1 PRHDT and CDR2 FYEKMQ (reference sequence). CDR3 DNA sequence: TGTGCCAGCACCCGCTTAGGACAGGGGAACGGCTACACCTTC. It specifies CASTRLGQGNGYTF.

The chain has TRBV7-9 and TRBJ1-6, with 11 bases lining up with TRBD1. Trimming took 4 bases from V and 6 from J; bases not matched to a gene: 5. Looked up from germline, CDR1 is SEHNR and CDR2 is FQNEAQ (reference sequence). The CDR3 is made up of 16 amino acids. In DNA form, the CDR3 reads TGTGCCAGCAGCTCAGGACAGGGGGCCGGTAATTCACCCCTCCACTTT. The encoded protein is CASSSGQGAGNSPLHF.

V usage is TRBV5-4 and J usage is TRBJ1-2; TRBD1 aligns across 9 bases. Germline CDR1 is SGHNT and CDR2 is YYREEE (reference sequence). This CDR3 contains 14 residues. Losses at the gene ends were 3 bases for V and 5 bases for J; bases not matched to a gene: 5. The CDR3 loop reads CASSSTGGGYGYTF. In nucleotides, the CDR3 is TGTGCCAGCAGCTCGACAGGGGGAGGGTATGGCTACACCTTC.

The chain links TRBV14 to TRBJ1-2, with D hard to call. Deletions cut 4 bases from V and 0 bases from J, with 15 bases between. The CDR3 is 16 amino acids. The germline CDR1 and CDR2 sequences are SGHDN and FVKESK. The CDR3 sequence is CASSPSGKRANYGYTF. The CDR3 bases are TGTGCCAGCAGCCCGTCCGGGAAGAGGGCTAACTATGGCTACACCTTC. Filled out from reference TRBV14 and TRBJ1-2, the complete variable domain reads EAGVTQFPSHSVIEKGQTVTLRCDPISGHDNLYWYRRVMGKEIKFLLHFVKESKQDESGMPNNRFLAERTGGTYSTLKVQPAELEDSGVYFCASSPSGKRANYGYTFGSGTRLTVV.

The genes are TRBV7-9 and TRBJ1-3, with D unresolved. Trimming stripped 4 bases from V and 11 bases from J, with 9 bases between. The CDR3 runs 11 residues. The germline CDR1 and CDR2 sequences are SEHNR and FQNEAQ (reference sequence). The CDR3 nucleotides read TGTGCCAGCAGCTCCCGTAGCGCCATATATTTT. Its translation: CASSSRSAIYF. The variable domain in full, completed from reference TRBV7-9 and TRBJ1-3, reads DTGVSQNPRHKITKRGQNVTFRCDPISEHNRLYWYRQTLGQGPEFLTYFQNEAQLEKSRLLSDRFSAERPKGSFSTLEIQRTEQGDSAMYLCASSSRSAIYFGEGSWLTVV.

Points on this clone: Other DNA sequences in this specimen translate into the identical CDR3. The rearrangement joins TRBV6-5 to TRBJ1-1; possibly TRBD1 for D (6 bases). CDR1 MNHEY and CDR2 SVGAGI come from the germline V gene. This CDR3 contains 13 residues. Trimming left V 6 bases short and J 6 bases short, with 14 bases between. In DNA, the CDR3 is TGTGCCAGCAGCTCGCAGGGGTTCCCTGAAGCTTTCTTT. Translation: CASSSQGFPEAFF.

The chain combines TRBV2 with TRBJ1-5, with D possibly TRBD1 on 5 matching bases. CDR3 size: 13 residues. Trimming cost V 6 bases and J 9 bases, with 15 bases left between them. Germline V gives CDR1 SNHLY, CDR2 FYNNEI. In DNA, the CDR3 is TGTGCCAGCAGAGGAGGGGCGCTTGGGCCCCAGCATTTT. Protein sequence: CASRGGALGPQHF.

The genes are TRBV5-6 and TRBJ2-2; D is perhaps TRBD1 (7 bases). The CDR3 extends over 17 amino acids. Germline lookup yields CDR1 SGHDT and CDR2 YYEEEE. The V gene lost 4 bases and the J gene lost 8 bases, with 24 bases spanning the gap. Here the CDR3 reads CASSPRQGGAIVGELFF. The CDR3 DNA follows: TGTGCCAGCAGCCCCCGGCAGGGGGGCGCGATCGTAGGGGAGCTGTTTTTT.

This clone appeared a few times. The gene calls are TRBV7-2 and TRBJ1-2, with 9 nucleotides matching TRBD1. The junction had 14 bases not matched to a gene; V was cut back by 5 bases and J by 7 bases. The CDR3 length is 16 residues. Germline V lookup: CDR1 SGHTA, CDR2 FQGNSA. The CDR3: CASSRRPGQGGGGYTF. The CDR3 DNA reads TGTGCCAGCAGCAGACGACCGGGACAGGGTGGAGGTGGCTACACCTTC. Together with reference TRBV7-2 and TRBJ1-2, the CDR3 gives the full variable domain: GAGVSQSPSNKVTEKGKDVELRCDPISGHTALYWYRQSLGQGLEFLIYFQGNSAPDKSGLPSDRFSAERTGGSVSTLTIQRTQQEDSAVYLCASSRRPGQGGGGYTFGSGTRLTVV.

The chain joins TRBV6-6 to TRBJ2-5; TRBD1 is a possible D gene (6 bases). Deletions cut 4 bases from V and 10 bases from J, with 16 bases between. The CDR3 is made up of 13 amino acids. The V gene's germline CDR1 is MNHNY and CDR2 SVGAGI (reference sequence). This CDR3 is CASSLQGERSQYF. The CDR3 DNA is TGTGCCAGCAGTTTACAGGGCGAGCGGAGCCAGTACTTC.

This clone is labeled as hyperexpanded. This chain links TRBV27 with TRBJ2-3, with unresolved D. This CDR3 contains 13 residues. The germline V gene has CDR1 MNHEY and CDR2 SMNVEV (reference sequence). V was cut by 5 bases and J by 4 bases, with 10 bases left in between. The CDR3 sequence: CASSPHSADTQYF. The CDR3 bases are TGTGCCAGCAGTCCCCACTCGGCAGATACGCAGTATTTT.

The V call is TRBV27, the J call TRBJ1-4; D gene ambiguous. The CDR3 is 14 amino acids. Per germline, CDR1 MNHEY and CDR2 SMNVEV (reference sequence). Trimming cost V 2 bases and J 0 bases, with 4 bases left between them. CDR3 sequence: CASSLTATNEKLFF. The CDR3 DNA reads as TGTGCCAGCAGTTTAACTGCAACTAATGAAAAACTGTTTTTT.

The V gene is TRBV7-8, the J gene TRBJ1-6, with D tentatively TRBD1 (6 bases). The CDR3 covers 15 residues. Germline CDR1 is SGHVS and CDR2 is FQNEAQ. V was cut by 5 bases and J by 3 bases, with 11 bases left in between. CDR3 region: CASSPRDNYNSPLHF. The CDR3 bases are TGTGCCAGCAGCCCCCGGGACAACTATAATTCACCCCTCCACTTT.

There are a few counts of this clone. The V and J genes are TRBV4-1 and TRBJ2-3; TRBD2 agrees at 11 bases. Germline lookup yields CDR1 MGHRA and CDR2 YSYEKL. The CDR3 runs to 15 residues. J was trimmed by 6 bases and V by 4 bases; bases with no gene match: 6. DNA for the CDR3: TGCGCCAGCAGCCTAGCGGGGGGGCCAGCGGATACGCAGTATTTT. It specifies CASSLAGGPADTQYF.

The chain combines TRBV27 with TRBJ1-6; D may be TRBD1 (6 bases). The CDR3 spans 14 residues. V was pared by 5 bases and J by 11 bases, with 16 bases between. Germline lookup yields CDR1 MNHEY and CDR2 SMNVEV (reference sequence). The CDR3 region is CASSIGGMGTPLHF. In nucleotides, the CDR3 is TGTGCCAGCAGTATAGGGGGTATGGGGACACCCCTCCACTTT.

The V call is TRBV7-2, the J call TRBJ1-1; unclear D gene. Trimming pared 1 base from V and 1 base from J, leaving 4 bases between. Germline V gene lookup returns CDR1 SGHTA and CDR2 FQGNSA. The CDR3 has 13 amino acids. For the CDR3, the DNA is TGTGCCAGCAGCTTAGGGCAGAACACTGAAGCTTTCTTT. Translated, it gives CASSLGQNTEAFF.

This chain links TRBV7-2 with TRBJ2-1; the match to TRBD2 covers 7 bases. V dropped 0 bases and J dropped 4; count of bases not matched to a gene: 3. The CDR3 contains 15 residues. Germline V CDR1 and CDR2: SGHTA, FQGNSA. CDR3 loop: CASSLARELYNEQFF. The CDR3, as DNA: TGTGCCAGCAGCTTAGCGCGGGAGCTGTACAATGAGCAGTTCTTC. Based on the CDR3 plus reference TRBV7-2 and TRBJ2-1, the full variable domain is GAGVSQSPSNKVTEKGKDVELRCDPISGHTALYWYRQSLGQGLEFLIYFQGNSAPDKSGLPSDRFSAERTGGSVSTLTIQRTQQEDSAVYLCASSLARELYNEQFFGPGTRLTVL.

This clone has a single count. The chain links TRBV27 to TRBJ1-5; the D is unclear. V lost 2 bases and J 6 bases, leaving 8 bases between the germline ends. This CDR3 has 13 amino acids. Germline CDR1 reads MNHEY; CDR2 reads SMNVEV (reference sequence). The CDR3 DNA sequence: TGTGCCAGCAGTTTAGGTGGCGGTCAGCCCCAGCATTTT. This sequence encodes CASSLGGGQPQHF.

The rearrangement uses TRBV5-1 and TRBJ1-1, with 11 bases lining up with TRBD1. The CDR3 sequence is 16 residues long. The V and J ends lost 4 bases and 2 bases, in that order; junction bases with no gene match: 7. Germline V gives CDR1 SGHRS, CDR2 YFSETQ. The CDR3 is CASSSGQGATNTEAFF. Here the CDR3 DNA reads TGCGCCAGCAGCAGTGGACAGGGGGCTACAAACACTGAAGCTTTCTTT.

V is TRBV19 and J is TRBJ1-1; TRBD1 might be the D (6 bases). The length of the CDR3 is 12 residues. Looked up from germline, CDR1 is LNHDA and CDR2 is SQIVND (reference sequence). V dropped 11 bases and J dropped 6 bases, with 16 bases sitting between them. CDR3 residues: CASRGSLAEAFF. The DNA of the CDR3 is TGTGCCTCAAGGGGGAGCCTGGCTGAAGCTTTCTTT.

The gene calls are TRBV28 and TRBJ2-3; the D is unclear. The V end was cut by 5 bases, the J end by 4 bases, with 10 bases between. This CDR3 is built from 13 residues. Per the germline V gene, CDR1 is MDHEN and CDR2 is SYDVKM. The CDR3 sequence: CASSPHSADTQYF. DNA of the CDR3: TGTGCCAGCAGTCCCCACTCGGCAGATACGCAGTATTTT.

This chain links TRBV6-5 with TRBJ2-1; D is perhaps TRBD2 (7 bases). CDR3 length: 15 amino acids. V lost 6 bases to trimming and J lost 8 bases, with 20 bases between them. Per germline, CDR1 MNHEY and CDR2 SVGAGI. In DNA, the CDR3 is TGTGCCAGCAGACTGGGGAGGGGGGGCGTCTATGAGCAGTTCTTC. This gives the protein CASRLGRGGVYEQFF.

This clone was observed once. The chain uses TRBV5-5 and TRBJ1-6; D remains unclear. Germline loops: CDR1 SGHKS, CDR2 YYEKEE (reference sequence). The germline V and J ends were trimmed by 0 bases and 8 bases, with 18 bases remaining between them. The CDR3 loop spans 17 amino acids. CDR3 DNA: TGTGCCAGCAGCTTGGCCTGGAGTCCCTCACCCGATTCACCCCTCCACTTT. Translation: CASSLAWSPSPDSPLHF.

This clone was seen only a few times. The chain has TRBV6-4 and TRBJ1-4; D unresolved. Germline CDR1 reads MRHNA; CDR2 reads SNTAGT. Trimming removed 0 bases at V and 0 bases at J, with 14 bases between. The CDR3 covers 18 residues. CDR3 sequence reads: CASSDSKARGSTNEKLFF. CDR3 bases: TGTGCCAGCAGTGACTCGAAGGCCCGGGGATCAACTAATGAAAAACTGTTTTTT.

The chain employs TRBV6-1 and TRBJ2-2; no clear D gene. This CDR3 comprises 15 residues. V was pared by 3 bases and J by 4 bases, with 12 bases between. CDR1 and CDR2 from the germline V gene are MNHNS and SASEGT. The CDR3 region is CASSEGFAATGELFF. The CDR3 region has the DNA TGTGCCAGCAGTGAGGGCTTCGCCGCCACCGGGGAGCTGTTTTTT.

This clone has only a few counts. The chain is built from TRBV9 and TRBJ2-6, with 8 positions matching TRBD2. This CDR3 has 18 amino acids. Germline CDR1 reads SGDLS; CDR2 reads YYNGEE. J was trimmed by 3 bases and V by 0 bases; bases with no gene match: 8. The CDR3 sequence is CASSVGLAKIGGANVLTF. The CDR3 coding sequence is TGTGCCAGCAGCGTAGGACTAGCGAAGATTGGTGGGGCCAACGTCCTGACTTTC.

The chain's CDR3 is CASRSQGGSYYGYTF. CDR3 nucleotide sequence: TGTGCCAGCAGATCACAGGGGGGGTCCTACTATGGCTACACCTTC. The J gene is TRBJ1-2, the V gene TRBV5-4; 8 bases map to TRBD1. V shed 5 bases and J 3 bases; nucleotides not matched to a gene: 9. Germline V CDR1 and CDR2: SGHNT, YYREEE (reference sequence). The CDR3 has 15 residues. The full variable domain, in which reference TRBV5-4 and TRBJ1-2 provide the parts outside the CDR3, is ETGVTQSPTHLIKTRGQQVTLRCSSQSGHNTVSWYQQALGQGPQFIFQYYREEENGRGNFPPRFSGLQFPNYSSELNVNALELDDSALYLCASRSQGGSYYGYTFGSGTRLTVV.

This clone was counted only a few times. The chain recombines TRBV5-1 with TRBJ2-2, with TRBD1 identical over 11 bases. This CDR3 is built from 16 residues. Germline lookup yields CDR1 SGHRS and CDR2 YFSETQ. After removal of 0 bases from V and 6 bases from J, the junction contained 4 bases not matched to a gene. CDR3 in amino acids: CASSLAPDRGPGELFF. The CDR3, as DNA: TGCGCCAGCAGCTTGGCCCCGGACAGGGGGCCCGGGGAGCTGTTTTTT.

Notes on this clone: This CDR3 is also generated by other DNA sequences in the sample. The V and J genes are TRBV25-1 and TRBJ1-6; 7 bases map to TRBD1. The CDR3 runs 15 residues. Looked up from germline, CDR1 is MGHDK and CDR2 is SYGVNS. V lost 1 base to trimming and J lost 4 bases; unmatched junction nucleotides: 1. The CDR3 loop is CASSEWDRYNSPLHF. The CDR3, as DNA: TGTGCCAGCAGTGAATGGGACAGATATAATTCACCCCTCCACTTT.

The genes are TRBV6-6 and TRBJ1-1; TRBD1 matches 7 bases. The CDR3 runs to 14 residues. V gave up 6 bases and J gave up 6 bases; unmatched junction bases: 10. Germline CDR1 reads MNHNY; CDR2 reads SVGAGI (reference sequence). DNA of the CDR3: TGTGCCAGCAGCGGACAGGTGTACGGCTCTGAAGCTTTCTTT. Translating gives CASSGQVYGSEAFF.

This rearrangement joins TRBV28 to TRBJ1-5; TRBD1 is a possible D gene (5 bases). This CDR3 region has 15 residues. V was pared by 7 bases and J by 4 bases, with 17 bases between. Germline assignment: CDR1 MDHEN and CDR2 SYDVKM. CDR3 sequence: CASTSSSRGNQPQHF. The CDR3 DNA follows: TGTGCCAGCACCTCCTCTTCCCGGGGGAATCAGCCCCAGCATTTT.